Each of the 18 T cell receptor beta chains below was sequenced from the same sample in a study of OX40 agonist ivuxolimab in advanced cancers. The protocol was immunoSEQ multiplex PCR, while the TCRdb copy is restricted to in-frame clones and leaves out a portion. The sample consists of about 90,000 clones, approximately 90% of them appearing once. The specimen was CD4+ or CD8+ T cells sorted from blood, collected in a trial of the OX40 agonist ivuxolimab. The receptor set was obtained from an adult with an advanced solid tumor such as melanoma, head and neck, liver or kidney cancer.

The V call is TRBV29-1, the J call TRBJ2-1; 8 bases map to TRBD1. Trimming at V came to 8 bases and at J to 2 bases, leaving 8 bases not matched to a gene. CDR3 length equals 14 residues. From germline, CDR1 is SQVTM and CDR2 ANQGSEA. The CDR3 coding sequence is TGCAGCATAGACCGGGACAGGACCTACAATGAGCAGTTCTTC. Its protein product is CSIDRDRTYNEQFF.

The chain joins TRBV6-5 to TRBJ2-3, with TRBD1 matching 7 bases. The CDR3 consists of 13 residues. Germline CDR1 and CDR2: MNHEY and SVGAGI. With 5 bases clipped from V and 6 bases from J, the junction kept 5 bases outside the gene matches. The CDR3 here is CASSTGTADTQYF. CDR3 DNA: TGTGCCAGCAGTACAGGGACAGCGGATACGCAGTATTTT.

The genes are TRBV7-3 and TRBJ2-7, with D possibly TRBD2 on 5 matching bases. The CDR3 spans 13 residues. From germline, CDR1 is SGHTA and CDR2 FQGTGA. V was clipped by 2 bases and J by 1 base, with 6 bases between them. This CDR3 is CASSLGLSYEQYF. CDR3 in DNA: TGTGCCAGCAGCTTAGGACTTTCCTACGAGCAGTACTTC.

The CDR3 DNA reads TGCGCCAGCAGCCGGCGGGGCGATGGTGAGCAGTTCTTC. Encoded protein: CASSRRGDGEQFF. The gene calls are TRBV5-1 and TRBJ2-1; possibly TRBD2 for D (6 bases). The CDR3 has 13 residues. Trimming took 4 bases from V and 9 from J, leaving 14 bases between them. Germline CDR1 SGHRS, CDR2 YFSETQ. The full variable domain, its missing parts supplied by reference TRBV5-1 and TRBJ2-1, is KAGVTQTPRYLIKTRGQQVTLSCSPISGHRSVSWYQQTPGQGLQFLFEYFSETQRNKGNFPGRFSGRQFSNSRSEMNVSTLELGDSALYLCASSRRGDGEQFFGPGTRLTVL.

The chain joins TRBV7-8 to TRBJ1-1; perhaps TRBD1 as D (5 bases). This CDR3 region has 16 residues. Germline assignment: CDR1 SGHVS and CDR2 FQNEAQ. Trimming stripped 2 bases from V and 1 base from J, with 14 bases between. The CDR3, as DNA: TGTGCCAGCAGCTTAAACGTATACGGACAGAACACTGAAGCTTTCTTT. Encoded protein: CASSLNVYGQNTEAFF. Full variable domain (remainder filled in from reference TRBV7-8 and TRBJ1-1): GAGVSQSPRYKVAKRGQDVALRCDPISGHVSLFWYQQALGQGPEFLTYFQNEAQLDKSGLPSDRFFAERPEGSVSTLKIQRTQQEDSAVYLCASSLNVYGQNTEAFFGQGTRLTVV.

The J gene is TRBJ1-1, the V gene TRBV7-3, with a possible D match to TRBD1 (6 bases). Between the trimmed V and J ends, which lost 5 bases and 4 bases, there was a span of 20 bases. Looked up from germline, CDR1 is SGHTA and CDR2 is FQGTGA. The CDR3 is made up of 16 amino acids. The CDR3 region has the DNA TGTGCCAGCAGCCCCACTGGGGGCAGTCGATTCACTGAAGCTTTCTTT. Amino acids: CASSPTGGSRFTEAFF.

The genes are TRBV7-9 and TRBJ1-1, with D unresolved. This CDR3 has 12 residues. Germline CDR1 is SEHNR and CDR2 is FQNEAQ (reference sequence). V lost 3 bases and J lost 6, with 8 bases in between. The CDR3 here is CASSLWVPEAFF. CDR3 bases: TGTGCCAGCAGCTTGTGGGTTCCTGAAGCTTTCTTT.

The count of this clone is one. The chain couples TRBV23-1 to TRBJ2-5; TRBD2 might be the D (6 bases). TRBV23-1 qualifies as an ORF whose function is uncertain. Trimming removed 3 bases at V and 3 bases at J, with 14 bases between. The CDR3 contains 15 residues. The CDR3 bases are TGCGCCAGCAGTCAGGGGTTGACTAGTAAAGAGACCCAGTACTTC. Its protein is CASSQGLTSKETQYF.

This chain connects TRBV9 to TRBJ2-5, with a tentative D call TRBD2 (6 bases). V shed 3 bases and J shed 4 bases, with 19 bases lying between them. In germline, CDR1 is SGDLS, CDR2 YYNGEE. The CDR3 totals 16 residues. The CDR3 reads CASSANPGLMRETQYF. CDR3 bases: TGTGCCAGCAGCGCGAACCCGGGACTCATGAGAGAGACCCAGTACTTC.

The CDR3 region has the DNA TGTGCCAGTAGTATCTTTTTGGGGCATCCCCTTGACGAGCAGTACTTC. Translated, it gives CASSIFLGHPLDEQYF. V gene TRBV19 combines with J gene TRBJ2-7; perhaps TRBD1 as D (5 bases). Trimming took off 3 bases at V and 5 bases at J, with 20 bases between the two ends. This CDR3 contains 16 residues. In germline, CDR1 is LNHDA, CDR2 SQIVND (reference sequence).

V is TRBV27 and J is TRBJ1-5, with TRBD1 matching 8 bases. Germline V gene sequence: CDR1 MNHEY, CDR2 SMNVEV (reference sequence). The CDR3 spans 14 residues. J gave up 5 bases and V 8 bases, and 8 bases lay outside the gene matches. DNA for the CDR3: TGTGCCAGCGACCGACAGGGGACAGATCAGCCCCAGCATTTT. Translated: CASDRQGTDQPQHF.

J is TRBJ2-1 and V is TRBV2; 13 bases align to TRBD2. CDR3 length: 15 amino acids. The germline V gene encodes CDR1 SNHLY and CDR2 FYNNEI. With V trimmed by 10 bases and J by 9 bases, 12 bases remained unmatched. The CDR3 coding sequence is TGTGCCACCGGGCTACTAGCGGGAGGGCCTTTTGAGCAGTTCTTC. Its protein is CATGLLAGGPFEQFF.

In this sample, this clone turned up a few times. The rearrangement uses TRBV6-5 and TRBJ2-7, with D possibly TRBD1 on 5 matching bases. CDR3 length: 11 residues. V dropped 6 bases and J dropped 9 bases, with 12 bases sitting between them. Germline V lookup: CDR1 MNHEY, CDR2 SVGAGI. The CDR3 loop is CASRDSERQYF. DNA for the CDR3: TGTGCCAGCAGAGACAGCGAGAGGCAGTACTTC.

V is TRBV5-1 and J is TRBJ1-1; D uncertain. The V end was cut by 0 bases, the J end by 3 bases, with 9 bases between. CDR1 is SGHRS and CDR2 is YFSETQ in the germline V gene. The CDR3 loop spans 14 amino acids. CDR3 amino acids: CASSLAGQYTEAFF. The CDR3, as DNA: TGCGCCAGCAGCTTGGCCGGGCAGTACACTGAAGCTTTCTTT.

The genes are TRBV7-9 and TRBJ2-1, with 7 bases lining up with TRBD1. The V gene's germline CDR1 is SEHNR and CDR2 FQNEAQ (reference sequence). CDR3 length equals 13 residues. V lost 4 bases to trimming and J lost 7 bases; unmatched junction nucleotides: 4. CDR3 protein: CASSYGTVNEQFF. In DNA, the CDR3 is TGTGCCAGCAGCTATGGGACAGTTAATGAGCAGTTCTTC.

The rearrangement joins TRBV5-6 to TRBJ1-1; no reliable D call. The CDR3 has 13 amino acids. Trimming shortened V by 0 bases and J by 3 bases, and 6 bases separated the two germline ends. Per germline, CDR1 SGHDT and CDR2 YYEEEE. The CDR3 region is CASSLGRYTEAFF. The CDR3 nucleotides read TGTGCCAGCAGCTTGGGGCGCTACACTGAAGCTTTCTTT.

J is TRBJ2-3 and V is TRBV19; 7 bases match TRBD2. V lost 7 bases to trimming and J lost 2 bases; unmatched junction nucleotides: 6. The germline V gene encodes CDR1 LNHDA and CDR2 SQIVND (reference sequence). The CDR3 sequence is 14 residues long. Here the CDR3 DNA reads TGTGCCAGTAAAGGTAGCGGGCACACAGATACGCAGTATTTT. It is translated as CASKGSGHTDTQYF.

V and J are TRBV6-5 and TRBJ2-5; 10 bases are shared with TRBD1. The closer fit of TRBJ2-7 to the DNA end suggests the J call may be wrong. Germline V gene data show CDR1 as MNHEY and CDR2 as SVGAGI. There are 15 residues in the CDR3. In nucleotides, the CDR3 is TGTGCCAGCAGGGCTGGACAGGGGGATGCTTACGAGCAGTACTTC. Its translation is CASRAGQGDAYEQYF.